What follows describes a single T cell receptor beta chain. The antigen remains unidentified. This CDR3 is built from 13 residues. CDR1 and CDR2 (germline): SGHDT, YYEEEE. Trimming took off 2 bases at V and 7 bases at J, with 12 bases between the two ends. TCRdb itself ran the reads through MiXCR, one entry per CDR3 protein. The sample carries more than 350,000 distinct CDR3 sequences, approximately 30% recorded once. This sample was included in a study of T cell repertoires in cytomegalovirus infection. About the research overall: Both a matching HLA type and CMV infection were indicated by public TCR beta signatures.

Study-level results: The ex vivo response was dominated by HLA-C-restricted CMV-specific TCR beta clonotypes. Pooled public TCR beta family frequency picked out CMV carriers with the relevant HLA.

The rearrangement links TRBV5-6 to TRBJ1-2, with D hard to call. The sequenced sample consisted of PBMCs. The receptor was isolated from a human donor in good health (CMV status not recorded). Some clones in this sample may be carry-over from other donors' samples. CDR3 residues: CASSFGPGGGYTF. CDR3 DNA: TGTGCCAGCAGCTTCGGCCCAGGAGGTGGCTACACCTTC.